Reported below is one TCR beta chain. Original processing methods: Using reference gene primer amplification, nucleated cell counts were estimated. Produced via immunoSEQ multiplex PCR; TCRdb's table is partial and in-frame only. V and J calls plus clone size are reproduced from that table; the DNA served to infer D and trimming. This table holds approximately 450,000 clones, 85% to 90% found once. Cohorts were assigned according to the clinical history that participants reported. Each recovered donor of Cohort 3 presented with two negative PCRs, clearance, or symptom resolution. The record originates from a study of blood T cell repertoires in COVID-19. Across the study: COVID-19 samples from acute and convalescent phases originated in the United States, Italy and Spain.

Germline V gives CDR1 MNHNS, CDR2 SASEGT. The V end was cut by 2 bases, the J end by 3 bases, with 5 bases between. This CDR3 comprises 13 residues. This TCR was recovered from a man younger than 40 who had recovered from COVID-19. This chain links TRBV6-1 with TRBJ1-5, with D unresolved. Sequencing was performed on PBMCs or T cells enriched from blood (not recorded which). Here the CDR3 DNA reads TGTGCCAGCAGTGAATCCCTCAATCAGCCCCAGCATTTT. This translates into CASSESLNQPQHF.